A selection of T cell receptor beta chains follows, all from one sample in a study of regulatory T cells in long-lasting Graves disease. In TCRdb, the multiplex PCR reads were re-called with MiXCR into one record per CDR3 protein. The table records 350,000 to 450,000 distinct CDR3 sequences, more than 20% of them present only once. The sample here was peripheral blood mononuclear cells (PBMCs), taken when the disease was refractory, from a patient treated with antithyroid drugs. These receptors were obtained from a woman aged 40 to 50 with Graves disease. Both conserved end residues are part of each CDR3. The D gene is left open where the match is weak. Clone size appears in some rows only: once, few, many, or a class for an expanded clone.

size	V	D	J	DNA	CDR3
NA	TRBV15	NA	TRBJ1-5	TGTGCCACCAGAGTCCTGGGCGATCAGCCCCAGCATTTT	CATRVLGDQPQHF
few	TRBV5-1	TRBD2	TRBJ2-7	TGCGCCAGCAGCGAAAGCGGGAGGGGGTCCTACGAGCAGTACTTC	CASSESGRGSYEQYF
many	TRBV5-6	NA	TRBJ2-2	TGTGCCAGCAGCTTGGCGCCAGGGAGCGGGGAGCTGTTTTTT	CASSLAPGSGELFF
NA	TRBV19	NA	TRBJ1-1	TGTGCCAGTAGATCCGTTGGGCCGGTTGAAGCTTTCTTT	CASRSVGPVEAFF
NA	TRBV5-6	NA	TRBJ2-7	TGTGCCAGCAGCCAAAATAACCTTGTGCAGTACTTC	CASSQNNLVQYF
NA	TRBV9	NA	TRBJ2-7	TGTGCCAGCAGCCCAAACCAGGCGACCTACGAGCAGTACTTC	CASSPNQATYEQYF
many	TRBV6-5	TRBD2	TRBJ2-7	TGTGCCAGCAGTTACTCAGTAGCGGGCCCGGTACACGAGCAGTACTTC	CASSYSVAGPVHEQYF
few	TRBV15	NA	TRBJ1-1	TGTGCCACCAGCAGAGAGGTTGGGCGGCAAGTCAACACTGAAGCTTTCTTT	CATSREVGRQVNTEAFF
few	TRBV6-1	NA	TRBJ2-1	TGTGCCAGCATCCCTGCGGGCAAAAACAATGAGCAGTTCTTC	CASIPAGKNNEQFF
NA	TRBV9	TRBD1	TRBJ1-3	TGTGCCAGCAGCCGGACAGGGGGAAACACCATATATTTT	CASSRTGGNTIYF
many	TRBV7-9	NA	TRBJ1-2	TGTGCCAGCAGCCCCGGGGCAGCGGGGCGAACCTTC	CASSPGAAGRTF
NA	TRBV9	NA	TRBJ1-4	TGTGCCAGCAGCCCGGACAGTCCGCATGAAAAACTGTTTTTT	CASSPDSPHEKLFF
NA	TRBV30	TRBD1	TRBJ1-1	TGTGCCTGGAGTGTAACAGGGGGCAACACTGAAGCTTTCTTT	CAWSVTGGNTEAFF
NA	TRBV29-1	TRBD1	TRBJ1-2	TGCAGCGTCCAGCCGGGGACAGGGGGTGGCTACACCTTC	CSVQPGTGGGYTF
many	TRBV2	TRBD2	TRBJ2-1	TGTGCCAGCAGTCCTCCTAGCGGGAGGGCCGCCTACAATGAGCAGTTCTTC	CASSPPSGRAAYNEQFF
NA	TRBV5-1	NA	TRBJ2-2	TGCGCCAGCAGTAATAAGACAGCGAACACCGGGGAGCTGTTTTTT	CASSNKTANTGELFF
many	TRBV12-3/TRBV12-4	NA	TRBJ2-7	TGTGCCAGCAGTTCATGGGGGAGTGCGGACGAGCAGTACTTC	CASSSWGSADEQYF
many	TRBV29-1	TRBD1	TRBJ2-5	TGCAGCGGACGGGACAGAGAGACCCAGTACTTC	CSGRDRETQYF
many	TRBV6-1	TRBD1	TRBJ2-7	TGTGCCAGCAGTGAAAGTCTCGGACAGGGGTCCTACGAGCAGTACTTC	CASSESLGQGSYEQYF
many	TRBV6-5	NA	TRBJ2-5	TGTGCCAGCAGTTACTCGACCGGTCAGGGCTGGAAGACCCAGTACTTC	CASSYSTGQGWKTQYF
few	TRBV11-2	TRBD1	TRBJ1-1	TGTGCCAGCAGCTTAGGGGGACAGGGGAGAACTGAAGCTTTCTTT	CASSLGGQGRTEAFF
NA	TRBV7-9	NA	TRBJ1-1	TGTGCCAGCAGCCAAGATATACGGACCAACACTGAAGCTTTCTTT	CASSQDIRTNTEAFF
few	TRBV5-6	NA	TRBJ2-7	TGTGCCAGCAGCAAGGCTCAATACGAGCAGTACTTC	CASSKAQYEQYF
many	TRBV12-3/TRBV12-4	NA	TRBJ1-5	TGTGCCAGCAGTTTGGGAGGACAGAGAGATCAGCCCCAGCATTTT	CASSLGGQRDQPQHF
many	TRBV28	TRBD1	TRBJ2-2	TGTGCCAGCAGGATACAGGGGTCAAGCACCGGGGAGCTGTTTTTT	CASRIQGSSTGELFF
NA	TRBV7-9	NA	TRBJ2-1	TGTGCCAGCAGCTCCCATAGACTAGTCGGCCACAATGAGCAGTTCTTC	CASSSHRLVGHNEQFF
NA	TRBV5-5	NA	TRBJ2-1	TGTGCCAGCAGCTCTCCCGCGGGATCCACCTTCTACAATGAGCAGTTCTTC	CASSSPAGSTFYNEQFF
NA	TRBV24-1	NA	TRBJ2-3	TGTGCCACCGACGGGGGAGCCGCCCCTTACGATACGCAGTATTTT	CATDGGAAPYDTQYF
few	TRBV30	NA	TRBJ1-1	TGTGCCTGGAGTGTACCAAGACAGTCGAACACTGAAGCTTTCTTT	CAWSVPRQSNTEAFF
few	TRBV7-2	TRBD1	TRBJ1-5	TGTGCCAGCAGCCCGCCCGGGACAGGATTTTCAGGTCAGCCCCAGCATTTT	CASSPPGTGFSGQPQHF
many	TRBV19	TRBD1	TRBJ2-5	TGTGCCAGTAGCGACAGGGCTAGGGAGACCCAGTACTTC	CASSDRARETQYF
few	TRBV30	NA	TRBJ1-3	TGTGCCTGGATCAGGAGAGGGGACTCTGGAAACACCATATATTTT	CAWIRRGDSGNTIYF
few	TRBV20-1	TRBD2	TRBJ2-3	TGCAGTGCCAAAAATAGCGGGGCTAGCACAGATACGCAGTATTTT	CSAKNSGASTDTQYF
many	TRBV6-5	TRBD2	TRBJ2-7	TGTGCCAGCAGTTACGGAGCGGGAGGATCCTACGAGCAGTACTTC	CASSYGAGGSYEQYF
many	TRBV2	NA	TRBJ1-6	TGTGCCAGCAGTGACGAGGCTAGGGCTGGTAATTCACCCCTCCACTTT	CASSDEARAGNSPLHF
many	TRBV5-1	TRBD1	TRBJ2-7	TGCGCCAGCAGCATCCGGGACAGGGAAAATAGCGAGCAGTACTTC	CASSIRDRENSEQYF
few	TRBV2	NA	TRBJ2-1	TGTGCCCAGCAGCAGGACAGTCCCTACAATGAGCAGTTCTTC	CAQQQDSPYNEQFF
NA	TRBV7-3	TRBD1	TRBJ2-3	TGTGCCAGCAGCGTGACAGGGGCGAGCACAGATACGCAGTATTTT	CASSVTGASTDTQYF
many	TRBV6-5	TRBD1	TRBJ1-2	TGTGCCAGCAGTTACTCGACTAACACAGGGGACTATGGCTACACCTTC	CASSYSTNTGDYGYTF
NA	TRBV20-1	NA	TRBJ2-7	TGCAGTTCACAGGGCTCCTACGAGCAGTACTTC	CSSQGSYEQYF
NA	TRBV5-5	NA	TRBJ1-5	TGTGCCAGCAGCTTCACAGGAGTCTACAATCAGCCCCAGCATTTT	CASSFTGVYNQPQHF
once	TRBV3-1	NA	TRBJ1-1	TGTGCCAGCAGCCAAGGGGATATACTACCCGAGGGAATCACTGAAGCTTTCTTT	CASSQGDILPEGITEAFF
many	TRBV19	NA	TRBJ2-5	TGTGCCAGTAGCAGGGGAACTCCCGTGGACCACCAAGAGACCCAGTACTTC	CASSRGTPVDHQETQYF
many	TRBV28	TRBD2	TRBJ2-7	TGTGCCAGCAGTTTATCTCTGGGACTAGGGAGCGAGCAGTACTTC	CASSLSLGLGSEQYF